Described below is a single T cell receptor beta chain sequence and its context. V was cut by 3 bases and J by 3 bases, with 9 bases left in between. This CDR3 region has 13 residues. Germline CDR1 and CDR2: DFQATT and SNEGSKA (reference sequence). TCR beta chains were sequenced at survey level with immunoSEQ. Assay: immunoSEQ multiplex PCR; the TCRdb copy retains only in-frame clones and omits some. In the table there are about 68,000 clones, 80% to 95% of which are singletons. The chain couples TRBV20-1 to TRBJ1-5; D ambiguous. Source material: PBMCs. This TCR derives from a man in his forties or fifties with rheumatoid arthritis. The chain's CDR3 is CSASDGSNQPQHF. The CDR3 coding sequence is TGCAGTGCTAGTGACGGCTCCAATCAGCCCCAGCATTTT.